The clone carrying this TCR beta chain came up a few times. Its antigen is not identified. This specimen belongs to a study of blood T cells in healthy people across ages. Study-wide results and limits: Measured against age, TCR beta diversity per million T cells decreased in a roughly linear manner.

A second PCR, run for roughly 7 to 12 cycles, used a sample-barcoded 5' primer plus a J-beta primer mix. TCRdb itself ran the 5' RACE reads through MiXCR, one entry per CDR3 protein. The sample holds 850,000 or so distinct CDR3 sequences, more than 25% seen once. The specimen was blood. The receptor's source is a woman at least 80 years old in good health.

CDR3 coding DNA: TGTGCCAGCAAGGACCCGAACACTGAAGCTTTCTTT. Its translation is CASKDPNTEAFF. This rearrangement joins TRBV7-6 to TRBJ1-1; D is unresolved. The germline V gene has CDR1 SGHVS and CDR2 FNYEAQ. V was cut by 7 bases and J by 1 base, with 7 bases left in between. The CDR3 is 12 residues long.